The clone carrying this T cell receptor beta chain showed up many times. Its matching antigen is unknown. This record belongs to a study of neurological immune-mediated disorders. Study observations and caveats: Patients with HTLV-1-associated myelopathy had the highest level of TCR clonal expansion, whereas patients with multiple sclerosis had the lowest level, falling beneath the level found in healthy controls. None of the CDR3 amino acid sequences of expanded clones recurred across subjects, suggesting private repertoires in all groups.

Germline V gene lookup returns CDR1 MGHRA and CDR2 YSYEKL. V gave up 0 bases and J gave up 6 bases; unmatched junction bases: 2. The CDR3 length is 14 residues. Time point here: longitudinal time-point 1 (baseline). The making of cDNA relied on 5'RACE with 10-nucleotide random UMIs. The output of every sequencing run, over 160 million TCR-beta sequences, came from 15-18 subjects. TCRdb reanalysed the 5' RACE reads using MiXCR and keeps one entry per CDR3 protein. The sample has tens of thousands of distinct CDR3 sequences; 10% to 13% are singletons. This receptor was taken from a young man in good health. V and J are TRBV4-1 and TRBJ1-5; 7 nucleotides align to TRBD1. The sequenced material came from PBMCs. CDR3 in DNA: TGCGCCAGCAGCCAAGACAGGGGGAGTCAGCCCCAGCATTTT. This sequence encodes CASSQDRGSQPQHF.